Following are 20 T cell receptor beta chains from one sample sequenced in a study of T-cell memory formation after mild COVID-19. TCRdb independently ran MiXCR on the 5' RACE reads; one entry per CDR3 protein. Of about 540,000 distinct CDR3 sequences listed, around 21% were seen once; the top ten hold approximately 12%. The sample was PBMCs or a T cell subset sorted from them (not recorded which). All receptors derive from an adult woman who had mild COVID-19 (a few samples of this study predate the infection). Cell type and time point are not known.

CDR3 in amino acids: CAWSVQPAGVDDTQYF. The CDR3 nucleotides read TGTGCCTGGAGTGTTCAACCAGCGGGAGTTGATGATACGCAGTATTTT. This chain links TRBV30 with TRBJ2-3, with 8 bases identical to TRBD2. Per the germline V gene, CDR1 is GTSNPN and CDR2 is SVGIG (reference sequence). J lost 6 bases, V lost 0 bases, and 11 bases had no gene match. CDR3 size: 16 residues.

The V call is TRBV24-1, the J call TRBJ2-3, with D possibly TRBD2 on 6 matching bases. V was clipped by 1 base and J by 2 bases, with 9 bases between them. CDR1 and CDR2 from the germline V gene are KGHDR and SFDVKD. CDR3 length: 15 amino acids. The CDR3 reads CATSDFGGPTDTQYF. DNA for the CDR3: TGTGCCACCAGTGATTTCGGGGGACCCACAGATACGCAGTATTTT.

The chain uses TRBV7-2 and TRBJ2-3, with TRBD2 matching over 10 bases. Germline-derived CDR1 and CDR2 are SGHTA and FQGNSA. V shed 3 bases and J 3 bases; nucleotides not matched to a gene: 3. The CDR3 has 15 residues. The CDR3 loop reads CASSLWTSGTDTQYF. In nucleotides, the CDR3 is TGTGCCAGCAGCTTGTGGACTAGCGGTACAGATACGCAGTATTTT.

This clonotype was picked up a small number of times. DNA for the CDR3: TGTGCCTGGAGTGTATGGGTTAGCAATCAGCCCCAGCATTTT. Translated, it gives CAWSVWVSNQPQHF. The chain recombines TRBV30 with TRBJ1-5; no definite D call. Trimming removed 0 bases at V and 0 bases at J, with 6 bases between. CDR1 and CDR2 from the germline V gene are GTSNPN and SVGIG (reference sequence). The CDR3 runs 14 residues.

The table lists this clonotype with a few counts. DNA for the CDR3: TGTGCCAGCAGTCCTTATCCGGGCCGCTCCCAAGAGACCCAGTACTTC. Translated, it gives CASSPYPGRSQETQYF. The chain is built from TRBV12-3 or TRBV12-4 and TRBJ2-5; D is uncertain. Trimming shortened V by 5 bases and J by 1 base, and 17 bases separated the two germline ends. The CDR3 has 16 residues.

This clonotype was seen more than once but under ten times. The chain employs TRBV12-3 or TRBV12-4 and TRBJ2-5, with 9 bases identical to TRBD2. The CDR3 is 15 residues long. V lost 1 base and J lost 7; bases outside the gene matches: 7. CDR3 in amino acids: CASSLVLAGSVTQYF. In nucleotides, the CDR3 is TGTGCCAGCAGTTTAGTCCTAGCGGGAAGCGTGACCCAGTACTTC.

Only a few counts were recorded for this clonotype. This chain connects TRBV7-9 to TRBJ1-1; no firm D call. V was pared by 0 bases and J by 6 bases, with 2 bases between. The CDR3 spans 11 residues. The germline V gene has CDR1 SEHNR and CDR2 FQNEAQ (reference sequence). The CDR3 protein is CASSLAPEAFF. CDR3 nucleotides: TGTGCCAGCAGCTTAGCCCCTGAAGCTTTCTTT.

This clonotype has just a few counts. This sequence joins TRBV29-1 and TRBJ2-7; 11 bases match TRBD2. This CDR3 comprises 16 residues. Germline CDR1 SQVTM, CDR2 ANQGSEA. Unmatched junction bases numbered 17, after V lost 6 bases and J lost 7 bases. The DNA of the CDR3 is TGCAGCGTGAGAACTAGCGGGAGAGGCCGTGGGGGAGAGCAGTACTTC. Translated: CSVRTSGRGRGGEQYF.

Ten or more counts support this clonotype. The chain combines TRBV7-9 with TRBJ2-1, with 9 positions matching TRBD1. The CDR3 sequence is 16 residues long. The ends lost 5 bases at V and 3 bases at J; junction bases unmatched: 8. Germline assignment: CDR1 SEHNR and CDR2 FQNEAQ (reference sequence). The CDR3 DNA follows: TGTGCCAGCAGCGCCCGGACAGGGGAGAACTACAATGAGCAGTTCTTC. It is translated as CASSARTGENYNEQFF.

The V gene is TRBV5-1, the J gene TRBJ1-1; perhaps TRBD1 as D (5 bases). Trimming took 0 bases from V and 7 from J, leaving 16 bases between them. The CDR3 loop spans 15 amino acids. CDR1 is SGHRS, CDR2 YFSETQ, per germline. The CDR3 sequence is CASSLVGDTGREAFF. CDR3 nucleotides: TGCGCCAGCAGCTTGGTAGGGGATACGGGGCGTGAAGCTTTCTTT.

Notes on this clonotype: A much bigger clone sits one base away, suggesting this may be a read error. The chain couples TRBV20-1 to TRBJ2-5; D may be TRBD2 (6 bases). The length of the CDR3 is 16 residues. The V end was cut by 5 bases, the J end by 1 base, with 20 bases between. CDR1 is DFQATT and CDR2 is SNEGSKA in the germline V gene (reference sequence). In nucleotides, the CDR3 is TGCAGTGCTCGGGGCGGGACTTGCGGATTCCAAGAGACCCAGTACTTC. The encoded protein is CSARGGTCGFQETQYF.

This chain connects TRBV5-1 to TRBJ2-7; 9 nucleotides agree with TRBD1. CDR1 is SGHRS, CDR2 YFSETQ, per germline. The CDR3 runs 15 residues. V gave up 4 bases and J gave up 1 base; unmatched junction bases: 6. The CDR3 loop is CASSGQGRRSYEQYF. Written as DNA, the CDR3 is TGCGCCAGCAGCGGACAGGGGCGGAGATCCTACGAGCAGTACTTC.

This clonotype was seen only a few times. The rearrangement joins TRBV7-2 to TRBJ2-3, with 10 bases identical to TRBD1. CDR1 is SGHTA, CDR2 FQGNSA, per germline. The CDR3 is made up of 15 amino acids. The V and J ends lost 3 bases and 2 bases, in that order; junction bases with no gene match: 2. CDR3 nucleotide sequence: TGTGCCAGCAGCTTGGGACAGGGGTTCACAGATACGCAGTATTTT. Protein product: CASSLGQGFTDTQYF.

This chain uses TRBV7-9 with TRBJ2-5; D is unresolved. The germline V and J ends were trimmed by 5 bases and 2 bases, with 15 bases remaining between them. The CDR3 covers 15 residues. The germline V gene encodes CDR1 SEHNR and CDR2 FQNEAQ (reference sequence). CDR3 sequence (DNA): TGTGCCAGCAGCCATGGCATCAGTCCGCAAGAGACCCAGTACTTC. Protein: CASSHGISPQETQYF.

The V call is TRBV19, the J call TRBJ2-2, with 8 bases lining up with TRBD1. V lost 6 bases to trimming and J lost 6 bases; unmatched junction nucleotides: 3. The CDR3 covers 13 residues. The germline gives CDR1 LNHDA, CDR2 SQIVND (reference sequence). CDR3 DNA: TGTGCCAGTAGGTCGGACAGGGCCGGGGAGCTGTTTTTT. Protein: CASRSDRAGELFF.

This clonotype has only a few counts. V is TRBV9 and J is TRBJ2-5; maybe TRBD1 (5 bases). Per the germline V gene, CDR1 is SGDLS and CDR2 is YYNGEE. The germline V and J ends were trimmed by 5 bases and 5 bases, with 13 bases remaining between them. This CDR3 contains 13 residues. CDR3 in DNA: TGTGCCAGCAGTGTGGGGCTTAAGGAGACCCAGTACTTC. It codes for CASSVGLKETQYF.

The CDR3 DNA is TGTGCCAGCAGACGGGACTCAAGCACAGATACGCAGTATTTT. It yields the protein CASRRDSSTDTQYF. The chain employs TRBV6-6 and TRBJ2-3, with D tentatively TRBD2 (6 bases). This CDR3 comprises 14 residues. Germline V gene data show CDR1 as MNHNY and CDR2 as SVGAGI (reference sequence). Between the trimmed V and J ends, which lost 6 bases and 0 bases, there was a span of 10 bases.

This clonotype has more than one count but fewer than ten. V usage is TRBV7-9 and J usage is TRBJ2-1; 14 bases map to TRBD2. With 4 bases clipped from V and 10 bases from J, the junction kept 6 bases outside the gene matches. Germline V gene lookup returns CDR1 SEHNR and CDR2 FQNEAQ (reference sequence). The CDR3 runs to 15 residues. The CDR3 here is CASSSRLAGGLEQFF. DNA for the CDR3: TGTGCCAGCAGCTCCCGACTAGCGGGGGGGCTGGAGCAGTTCTTC.

This clonotype was found a few times. This rearrangement joins TRBV10-3 to TRBJ1-5; D is uncertain. Trimming removed 2 bases at V and 6 bases at J, with 5 bases between. Germline values: CDR1 ENHRY, CDR2 SYGVKD. The CDR3 has 12 amino acids. CDR3 in amino acids: CAISELGQPQHF. The CDR3 DNA is TGTGCCATCAGTGAGCTTGGTCAGCCCCAGCATTTT.

This clonotype was recorded a few times. J is TRBJ2-7 and V is TRBV10-3, with a tentative D call TRBD1 (7 bases). The V and J ends lost 7 bases and 0 bases respectively, with 10 bases between them. Germline CDR1 reads ENHRY; CDR2 reads SYGVKD. The CDR3 loop spans 13 amino acids. The CDR3 coding sequence is TGTGCCATCAATCAGGGGGGCTCCTACGAGCAGTACTTC. It codes for CAINQGGSYEQYF.